Listed below are T cell receptor beta chains from one sample, sequenced in a study of control samples from healthy donors and cancer patients. Libraries were prepared by immunoSEQ multiplex PCR; TCRdb keeps only in-frame clonotypes and omits some of them. The sample has roughly 170,000 clones; around 90% are singletons. Sequences were obtained from blood. These receptors originate from a woman aged 30 to 39 in good health. CDR3s include the opening cysteine and the closing phenylalanine or tryptophan. Not all rows give a size; the values are once, few, many and, for expanded clones, a class.

V gene	J gene	clone size	CDR3 protein
TRBV7-9	TRBJ2-3	-	CAGSATGLDTQYF
TRBV5-6	TRBJ1-2	-	CASSLSQGYGYTF
TRBV3-1/TRBV3-2	TRBJ2-3	-	CASSRASGKSTDTQYF
TRBV28	TRBJ2-3	-	CASATDRVTDTQYF
TRBV6-5	TRBJ1-1	-	CASSQRVAFF
TRBV30	TRBJ1-6	-	CAWSAGGDSPLHF
TRBV28	TRBJ2-1	-	CASSFSTGVAFF
TRBV10-3	TRBJ2-3	-	CAISENEDTQYF
TRBV27	TRBJ2-2	-	CASSLSEIGNTGELFF
TRBV5-5	TRBJ2-1	-	CASSLSAGLGNEQFF
TRBV5-4	TRBJ2-3	-	CASSKTSGRTDTQYF
TRBV2	TRBJ2-6	-	CASIGYMSGANVLTF
TRBV28	TRBJ1-6	few	CASQGSNSPLHF
TRBV4-1	TRBJ1-5	-	CASSQAGQGQPQHF
TRBV28	TRBJ1-6	-	CASSQPAGGVSNSPLHF
TRBV12-3/TRBV12-4	TRBJ2-1	-	CASSLFGEQFF
TRBV3-1/TRBV3-2	TRBJ2-1	few	CASSQGRVPYNEQFF
TRBV7-2	TRBJ1-6	once	CASSLETGTYNSPLHF
TRBV6-5	TRBJ1-3	-	CASSYGGPSSGNTIYF
TRBV7-9	TRBJ1-4	-	CASSFLQGVNEKLFF
TRBV5-1	TRBJ2-5	-	CASSARGLLEETQYF
TRBV6-5	TRBJ1-4	-	CASTYRGRVFF
TRBV3-1/TRBV3-2	TRBJ1-5	-	CASSEGGNQPQHF
TRBV15	TRBJ2-3	-	CATSSGSKGSSTDTQYF
TRBV14	TRBJ1-4	-	CASSQQQGVREKLFF
TRBV5-1	TRBJ1-2	-	CASNSAGRDGYTF
TRBV11-2	TRBJ2-3	-	CASNTFGAYIAQYF
TRBV12-3/TRBV12-4	TRBJ1-5	-	CASKDGNQPQHF
TRBV27	TRBJ2-1	-	CASSSGQGMAYEQFF
TRBV5-5	TRBJ2-2	-	CASSIRQGGNTGELFF
TRBV19	TRBJ1-4	-	CASRQGARTNEKLFF
TRBV7-9	TRBJ1-2	-	CASSLGVAGKYGYTF
TRBV18	TRBJ2-5	once	CASSPGRETQYF
TRBV28	TRBJ2-7	-	CASSLGIYEQYF
TRBV7-9	TRBJ2-1	-	CASGEPSSYNEQFF
TRBV28	TRBJ2-4	-	CASSPVAKNIQYF
TRBV6-5	TRBJ1-3	few	CASSYARDSGNTIYF
TRBV27	TRBJ1-5	-	CASSLSDRTSNQPQHF
TRBV7-6	TRBJ2-7	-	CASSLASSAGGNEQYF
TRBV2	TRBJ1-2	-	CASSETSTASTYGYTF
TRBV6-2/TRBV6-3	TRBJ2-1	-	CASSPQVGEQFF
TRBV20-1	TRBJ1-2	-	CSARFPTGYTF
TRBV13	TRBJ2-2	-	CASSGRTYGELFF
TRBV28	TRBJ1-3	-	CASSPPGTLISGNTIYF
TRBV7-9	TRBJ2-2	-	CASSLANPGELFF
TRBV20-1	TRBJ2-7	-	CSARGRMEQYF
TRBV29-1	TRBJ2-2	-	CSVEDWAATGELFF
TRBV18	TRBJ1-2	once	CASSSLGNGYTF
TRBV7-9	TRBJ2-7	-	CASSLRAGYEQYF
TRBV9	TRBJ2-2	-	CASSVYQGNNGELFF
TRBV29-1	TRBJ2-1	-	CSVDGGSYNEQFF
TRBV28	TRBJ1-1	-	CASSKGRNTEAFF
TRBV6-5	TRBJ1-1	-	CASSYSPTGVTEAFF
TRBV5-1	TRBJ1-5	-	CASSLEGAVNQPQHF
TRBV27	TRBJ2-5	-	CASSLSRGGTQYF
TRBV6-6	TRBJ1-3	few	CASSSPSRDTIYF
TRBV14	TRBJ2-4	-	CASSQGWGKNIQYF
TRBV6-5	TRBJ1-1	-	CASSYSFGDTEAFF
TRBV4-1	TRBJ2-1	-	CASSQRAGSYNEQFF